This T cell receptor (beta chain) was recovered during a study of PD-L1 blockade in urothelial cancer. General study results and limits: When pretreatment blood TCR clonality was below the median, it predicted better survival.

Sequencing was performed with immunoSEQ multiplex PCR; in TCRdb, only in-frame clones are kept and a portion is missing. The data contain 30,000 to 35,000 clones, more than 65% of them seen just once; the ten biggest clones take up roughly 29%. This CDR3 is built from 15 residues. Trimming pared 3 bases from V and 5 bases from J, leaving 17 bases between. The germline V gene has CDR1 SGHKS and CDR2 YYEKEE (reference sequence). A word on this clone: The target antigen is unknown.

The starting material was PBMCs, obtained around atezolizumab (anti-PD-L1) treatment. The clonotype originates from a man aged 60 to 69 with urothelial cancer. The V call is TRBV5-5, the J call TRBJ2-5; the D is unclear. In DNA, the CDR3 is TGTGCCAGCAGCTCCTTAAGTGCCATCCAGGAGACCCAGTACTTC. Protein sequence: CASSSLSAIQETQYF.